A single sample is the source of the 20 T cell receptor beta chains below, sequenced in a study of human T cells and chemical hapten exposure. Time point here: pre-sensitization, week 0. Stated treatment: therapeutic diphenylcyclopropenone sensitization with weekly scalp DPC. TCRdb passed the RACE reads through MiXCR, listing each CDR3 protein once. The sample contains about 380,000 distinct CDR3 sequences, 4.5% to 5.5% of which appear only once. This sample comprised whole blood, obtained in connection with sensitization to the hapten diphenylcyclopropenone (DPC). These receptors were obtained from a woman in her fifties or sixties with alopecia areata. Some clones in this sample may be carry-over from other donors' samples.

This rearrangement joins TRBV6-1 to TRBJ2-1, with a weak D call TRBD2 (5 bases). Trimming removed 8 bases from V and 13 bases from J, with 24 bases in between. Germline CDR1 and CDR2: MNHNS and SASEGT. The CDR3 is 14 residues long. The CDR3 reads CASQLGTLTTYQFF. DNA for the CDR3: TGTGCCAGCCAACTAGGAACCTTAACGACATATCAGTTCTTC.

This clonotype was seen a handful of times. CDR3 sequence (DNA): TGTGCCAGCAGCTCGGACAGGGTTTCTGAAGCTTTCTTT. This gives the protein CASSSDRVSEAFF. This sequence joins TRBV7-8 and TRBJ1-1; 8 positions agree with TRBD1. Trimming cost V 4 bases and J 6 bases; bases outside gene matches: 4. The CDR3 runs 13 residues. Germline lookup yields CDR1 SGHVS and CDR2 FQNEAQ.

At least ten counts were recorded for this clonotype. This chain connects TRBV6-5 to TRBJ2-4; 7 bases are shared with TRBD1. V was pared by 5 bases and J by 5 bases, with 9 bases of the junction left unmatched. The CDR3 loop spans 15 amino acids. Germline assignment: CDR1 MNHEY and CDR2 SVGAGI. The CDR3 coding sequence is TGTGCCAGCAGTCCTCCCGGAAGGGGGCAAAACATTCAGTACTTC. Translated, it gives CASSPPGRGQNIQYF.

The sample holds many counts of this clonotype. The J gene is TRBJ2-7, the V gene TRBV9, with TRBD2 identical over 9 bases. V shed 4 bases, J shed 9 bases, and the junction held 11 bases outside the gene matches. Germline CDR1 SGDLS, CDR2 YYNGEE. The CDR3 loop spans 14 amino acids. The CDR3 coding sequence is TGTGCCAGCAGCACCCAGGGACTAGCAGCTAGGCAGTACTTC. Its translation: CASSTQGLAARQYF.

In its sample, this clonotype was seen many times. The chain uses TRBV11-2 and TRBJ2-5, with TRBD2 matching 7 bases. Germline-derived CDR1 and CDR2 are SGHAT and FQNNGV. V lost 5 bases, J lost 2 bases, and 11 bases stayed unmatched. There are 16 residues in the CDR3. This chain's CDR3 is CASSAGVSPPQETQYF. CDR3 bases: TGTGCCAGCAGCGCGGGGGTGAGCCCTCCTCAAGAGACCCAGTACTTC. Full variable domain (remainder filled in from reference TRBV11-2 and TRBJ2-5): EAGVAQSPRYKIIEKRQSVAFWCNPISGHATLYWYQQILGQGPKLLIQFQNNGVVDDSQLPKDRFSAERLKGVDSTLKIQPAKLEDSAVYLCASSAGVSPPQETQYFGPGTRLLVL.

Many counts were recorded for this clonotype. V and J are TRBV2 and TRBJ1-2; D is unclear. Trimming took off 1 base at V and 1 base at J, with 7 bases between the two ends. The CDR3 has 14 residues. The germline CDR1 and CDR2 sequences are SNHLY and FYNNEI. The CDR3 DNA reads TGTGCCAGCAGTGAAGGCCCTTTTAACTATGGCTACACCTTC. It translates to CASSEGPFNYGYTF.

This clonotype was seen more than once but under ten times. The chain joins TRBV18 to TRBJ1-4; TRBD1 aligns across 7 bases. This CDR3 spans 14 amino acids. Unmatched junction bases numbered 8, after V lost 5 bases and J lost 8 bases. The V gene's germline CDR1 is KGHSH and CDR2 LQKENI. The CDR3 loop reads CASSSGQRGEKLFF. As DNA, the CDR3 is TGTGCCAGCTCATCGGGACAGAGGGGGGAAAAACTGTTTTTT.

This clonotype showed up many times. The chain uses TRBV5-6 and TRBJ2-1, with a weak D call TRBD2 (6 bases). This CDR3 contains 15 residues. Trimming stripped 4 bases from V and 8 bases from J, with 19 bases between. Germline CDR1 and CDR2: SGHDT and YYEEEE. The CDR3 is CASSGSGSSRDEQFF. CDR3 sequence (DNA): TGTGCCAGCAGCGGGAGCGGGTCCTCGAGGGATGAGCAGTTCTTC. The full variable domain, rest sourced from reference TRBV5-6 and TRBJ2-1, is DAGVTQSPTHLIKTRGQQVTLRCSPKSGHDTVSWYQQALGQGPQFIFQYYEEEERQRGNFPDRFSGHQFPNYSSELNVNALLLGDSALYLCASSGSGSSRDEQFFGPGTRLTVL.

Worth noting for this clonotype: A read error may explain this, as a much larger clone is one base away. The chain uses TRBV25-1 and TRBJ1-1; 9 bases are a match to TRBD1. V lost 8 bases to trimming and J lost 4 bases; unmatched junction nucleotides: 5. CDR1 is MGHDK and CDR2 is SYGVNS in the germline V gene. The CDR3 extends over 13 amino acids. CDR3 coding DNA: TGTGCCAGCTGGACAGGGGCCCTCACTGAAGCTTTCTTT. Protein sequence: CASWTGALTEAFF.

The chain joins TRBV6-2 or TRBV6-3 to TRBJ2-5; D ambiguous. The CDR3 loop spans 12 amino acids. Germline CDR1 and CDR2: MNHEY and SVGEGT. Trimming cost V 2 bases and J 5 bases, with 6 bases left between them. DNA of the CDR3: TGTGCCAGCAGTTACGGGAAGGAGACCCAGTACTTC. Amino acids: CASSYGKETQYF.

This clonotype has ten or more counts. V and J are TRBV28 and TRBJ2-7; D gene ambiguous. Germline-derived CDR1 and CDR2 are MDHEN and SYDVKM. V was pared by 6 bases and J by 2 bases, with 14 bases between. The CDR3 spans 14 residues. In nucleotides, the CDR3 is TGTGCCAGCAGCCAACCTTCTCCAGCCTACGAGCAGTACTTC. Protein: CASSQPSPAYEQYF.

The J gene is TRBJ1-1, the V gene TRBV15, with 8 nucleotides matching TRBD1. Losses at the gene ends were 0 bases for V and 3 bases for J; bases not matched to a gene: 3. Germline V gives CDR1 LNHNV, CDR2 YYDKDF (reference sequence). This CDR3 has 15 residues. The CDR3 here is CATSRDGQGDTEAFF. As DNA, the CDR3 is TGTGCCACCAGCAGAGATGGACAGGGCGACACTGAAGCTTTCTTT.

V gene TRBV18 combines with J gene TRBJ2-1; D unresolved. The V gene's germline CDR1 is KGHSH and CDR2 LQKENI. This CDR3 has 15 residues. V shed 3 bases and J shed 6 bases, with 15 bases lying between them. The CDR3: CASSPDPVGSNEQFF. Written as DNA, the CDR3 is TGTGCCAGCTCACCGGACCCCGTCGGTTCCAATGAGCAGTTCTTC. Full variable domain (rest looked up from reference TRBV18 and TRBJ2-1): NAGVMQNPRHLVRRRGQEARLRCSPMKGHSHVYWYRQLPEEGLKFMVYLQKENIIDESGMPKERFSAEFPKEGPSILRIQQVVRGDSAAYFCASSPDPVGSNEQFFGPGTRLTVL.

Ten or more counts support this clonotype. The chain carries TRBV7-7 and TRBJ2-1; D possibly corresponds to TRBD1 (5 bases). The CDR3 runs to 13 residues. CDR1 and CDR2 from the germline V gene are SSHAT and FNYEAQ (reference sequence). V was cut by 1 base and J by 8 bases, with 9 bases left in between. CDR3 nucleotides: TGTGCCAGCAGCTTAGGACAGTGGGATGAGCAGTTCTTC. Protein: CASSLGQWDEQFF.

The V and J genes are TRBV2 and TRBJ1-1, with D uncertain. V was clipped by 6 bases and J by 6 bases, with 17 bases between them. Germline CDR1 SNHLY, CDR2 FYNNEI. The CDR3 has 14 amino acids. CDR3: CASSSPYGKPEAFF. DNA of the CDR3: TGTGCCAGCAGCTCCCCCTACGGAAAGCCTGAAGCTTTCTTT.

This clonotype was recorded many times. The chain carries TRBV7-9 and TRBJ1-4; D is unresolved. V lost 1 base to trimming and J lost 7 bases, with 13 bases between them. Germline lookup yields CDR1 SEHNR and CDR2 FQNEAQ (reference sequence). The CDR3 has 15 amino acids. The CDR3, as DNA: TGTGCCAGCAGCTTAGTAGGGCCAGGAGCTGAAAAACTGTTTTTT. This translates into CASSLVGPGAEKLFF. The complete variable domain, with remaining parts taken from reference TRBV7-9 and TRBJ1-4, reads DTGVSQNPRHKITKRGQNVTFRCDPISEHNRLYWYRQTLGQGPEFLTYFQNEAQLEKSRLLSDRFSAERPKGSFSTLEIQRTEQGDSAMYLCASSLVGPGAEKLFFGSGTQLSVL.

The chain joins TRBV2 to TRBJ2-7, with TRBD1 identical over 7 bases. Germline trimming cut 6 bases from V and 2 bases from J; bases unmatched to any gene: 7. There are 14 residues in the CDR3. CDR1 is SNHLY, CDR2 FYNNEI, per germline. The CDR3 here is CASSRQGFPYEQYF. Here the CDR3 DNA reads TGTGCCAGCAGCCGACAGGGATTCCCCTACGAGCAGTACTTC.

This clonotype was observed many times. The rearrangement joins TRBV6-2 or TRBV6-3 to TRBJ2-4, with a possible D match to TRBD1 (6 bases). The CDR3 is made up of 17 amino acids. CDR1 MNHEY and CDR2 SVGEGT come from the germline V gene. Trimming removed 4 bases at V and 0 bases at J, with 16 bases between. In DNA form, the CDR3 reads TGTGCCAGCAGTTTTTCGACAGGCACCCTAGCCAAAAACATTCAGTACTTC. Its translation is CASSFSTGTLAKNIQYF.

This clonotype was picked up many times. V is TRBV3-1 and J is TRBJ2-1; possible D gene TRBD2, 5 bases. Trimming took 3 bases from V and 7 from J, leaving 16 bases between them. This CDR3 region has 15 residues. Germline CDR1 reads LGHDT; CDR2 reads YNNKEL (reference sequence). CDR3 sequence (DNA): TGTGCCAGCAGCCAGGAGAACACGGGGTGGAATGAGCAGTTCTTC. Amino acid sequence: CASSQENTGWNEQFF.

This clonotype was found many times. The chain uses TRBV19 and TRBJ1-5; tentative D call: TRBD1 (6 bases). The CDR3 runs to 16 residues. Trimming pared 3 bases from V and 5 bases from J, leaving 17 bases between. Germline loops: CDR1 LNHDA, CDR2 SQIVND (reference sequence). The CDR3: CASSIAGGRLDQPQHF. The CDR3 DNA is TGTGCCAGTAGTATCGCGGGGGGCCGCTTGGATCAGCCCCAGCATTTT.